This T cell receptor (beta chain) was identified during a study of cytomegalovirus exposure and HLA in healthy donors. Regarding the study as a whole: Later analysis identified several of the most significant clusters that appeared linked to common viral pathogens. The analysis excluded some indistinguishable V segments, including TRBV6-2 and TRBV6-3.

As regards this clone: Antigen specificity is unknown.

The V gene end was trimmed by 4 bases and the J gene end by 2 bases; junction bases not matched to a gene: 5. CDR1 is MNHEY and CDR2 is SMNVEV in the germline V gene (reference sequence). The CDR3 is 15 amino acids. 60 Vbeta and 13 Jbeta primers were used in PCR. The table came from immunoSEQ multiplex PCR; TCRdb's copy has only in-frame clones and leaves some out. This table has about 180,000 clones, roughly 80% appearing once. Sample: PBMCs. This receptor was taken from a girl aged 10-17 years in good health and CMV-seropositive. The rearrangement uses TRBV27 and TRBJ2-1; 7 bases match TRBD1. The CDR3 here is CASSSLGTAYNEQFF. CDR3 DNA sequence: TGTGCCAGCAGTTCCCTTGGGACAGCCTACAATGAGCAGTTCTTC.